Presented here are 32 T cell receptor beta chains from one specimen sequenced in a study of Ad26.COV2.S vaccination and SARS-CoV-2 variants. Indicated treatment: approximately 18 received Ad26.COV2.S at low or high dose, single or two shots; roughly five received placebo; per-sample allocation not given. Following the first vaccine or placebo injection, samples were taken on day 63. Method: immunoSEQ multiplex PCR; TCRdb's copy keeps in-frame clones and lacks some. Here the sample spans around 340,000 clones, around nine tenths being singletons. Sequencing used peripheral blood, obtained in a trial of Ad26.COV2.S vaccine versus placebo. The source of these receptors is a person aged 18-60 years who received the Ad26.COV2.S COVID-19 vaccine or a placebo.

This chain uses TRBV29-1 with TRBJ2-7; 7 bases are shared with TRBD1. The V gene's germline CDR1 is SQVTM and CDR2 ANQGSEA. There are 15 residues in the CDR3. V was clipped by 1 base and J by 1 base; unmatched bases: 7. CDR3 sequence (DNA): TGCAGCGTTGAAGGGGTAGGGGGCCTGTCCTACGAGCAGTACTTC. It encodes CSVEGVGGLSYEQYF.

The CDR3 bases are TGCGCCAGCAGCTCGGCACTAGCGGGGGCCTACGAGCAGTACTTC. Translation gives CASSSALAGAYEQYF. The chain has TRBV5-1 and TRBJ2-7; 11 bases are shared with TRBD2. This CDR3 comprises 15 residues. Per the germline V gene, CDR1 is SGHRS and CDR2 is YFSETQ. J was trimmed by 2 bases and V by 3 bases; bases with no gene match: 4.

J is TRBJ1-4 and V is TRBV3-1 (or the pseudogene TRBV3-2), with a weak D call TRBD1 (5 bases). V gave up 0 bases and J gave up 4 bases, with 9 bases separating them. There are 15 residues in the CDR3. Germline V gives CDR1 LGHDT, CDR2 YNNKEL (reference sequence). Written as DNA, the CDR3 is TGTGCCAGCAGCCAAGATCAGGGAGTTAATGAAAAACTGTTTTTT. Translation: CASSQDQGVNEKLFF.

This clone has just one count. The chain joins TRBV19 to TRBJ2-3, with TRBD1 matching over 12 bases. Germline CDR1 is LNHDA and CDR2 is SQIVND (reference sequence). V shed 7 bases and J 7 bases; nucleotides not matched to a gene: 6. This CDR3 spans 14 amino acids. The CDR3: CASIPGQGAYTQYF. The DNA for the CDR3 is TGTGCCAGTATCCCGGGACAGGGGGCTTATACGCAGTATTTT.

The V and J genes are TRBV27 and TRBJ2-7; 12 positions agree with TRBD2. V was clipped by 2 bases and J by 3 bases; unmatched bases: 8. Germline lookup yields CDR1 MNHEY and CDR2 SMNVEV (reference sequence). This CDR3 is 17 amino acids long. CDR3 DNA sequence: TGTGCCAGCAGTTTAGCGGCTAGCGGGAGGGCCGGCTACGAGCAGTACTTC. It yields the protein CASSLAASGRAGYEQYF.

This clone was detected once. The gene calls are TRBV28 and TRBJ2-5, with 8 bases fitting TRBD1. Germline loops: CDR1 MDHEN, CDR2 SYDVKM. The CDR3 is 17 amino acids. J lost 8 bases, V lost 5 bases, and 19 bases had no gene match. CDR3 DNA sequence: TGTGCCAGCAGTGACCCCGGGGACAGGCGCCCAAGGCGAACCCAGTACTTC. Amino acid sequence: CASSDPGDRRPRRTQYF. The whole variable domain, remainder taken from reference TRBV28 and TRBJ2-5, is DVKVTQSSRYLVKRTGEKVFLECVQDMDHENMFWYRQDPGLGLRLIYFSYDVKMKEKGDIPEGYSVSREKKERFSLILESASTNQTSMYLCASSDPGDRRPRRTQYFGPGTRLLVL.

The J gene is TRBJ2-4, the V gene TRBV5-4; TRBD1 might be the D (6 bases). The germline V gene has CDR1 SGHNT and CDR2 YYREEE (reference sequence). Trimming took off 4 bases at V and 0 bases at J, with 20 bases between the two ends. The CDR3 covers 18 residues. CDR3: CASSQPSDSRQAKNIQYF. CDR3 bases: TGTGCCAGCAGCCAACCTTCGGACAGTCGACAAGCCAAAAACATTCAGTACTTC.

The chain has TRBV18 and TRBJ1-5; D not certain. The CDR3 consists of 16 residues. V was trimmed by 3 bases and J by 0 bases, leaving 12 bases between them. The V gene's germline CDR1 is KGHSH and CDR2 LQKENI. The DNA of the CDR3 is TGTGCCAGCTCACCGGGGAATCCGAATAGCAATCAGCCCCAGCATTTT. Translated, it gives CASSPGNPNSNQPQHF.

CDR3 DNA sequence: TGTGCCAGCTCACCTTCGACAGGGGTCCAAAACATTCAGTACTTC. It is translated as CASSPSTGVQNIQYF. This rearrangement joins TRBV18 to TRBJ2-4; 8 bases match TRBD1. The CDR3 consists of 15 residues. Germline loops: CDR1 KGHSH, CDR2 LQKENI. Trimming at V came to 3 bases and at J to 5 bases, leaving 6 bases not matched to a gene.

The rearrangement joins TRBV28 to TRBJ1-6; D unclear. V shed 3 bases and J shed 14 bases, with 14 bases lying between them. CDR3 length: 13 amino acids. CDR1 MDHEN and CDR2 SYDVKM come from the germline V gene. The DNA of the CDR3 is TGTGCCAGCAGTTTCGGAATACCCGCGGCCCTCCACTTT. Translation gives CASSFGIPAALHF.

CDR3 DNA sequence: TGTGCCAGCAGCTTAGGTTGGGGCTGGGAGACCCAGTACTTC. Translated: CASSLGWGWETQYF. This sequence joins TRBV7-9 and TRBJ2-5, with D perhaps matching TRBD1 (5 bases). V was cut by 1 base and J by 5 bases, with 11 bases left in between. The CDR3 has 14 amino acids. Germline V gene lookup returns CDR1 SEHNR and CDR2 FQNEAQ (reference sequence).

This clone appeared once. The V and J genes are TRBV10-3 and TRBJ2-3; the D gene is possibly TRBD2 (6 bases). Deletions cut 0 bases from V and 2 bases from J, with 9 bases between. The CDR3 has 15 amino acids. From germline, CDR1 is ENHRY and CDR2 SYGVKD. DNA of the CDR3: TGTGCCATCAGTGAGTCAGGAGGGAACACAGATACGCAGTATTTT. Translating it yields CAISESGGNTDTQYF.

The gene calls are TRBV5-1 and TRBJ2-3; D perhaps matches TRBD1 (5 bases). V lost 1 base, J lost 0 bases, and 9 bases lay in between. CDR1 and CDR2 (germline): SGHRS, YFSETQ. This CDR3 comprises 15 residues. The CDR3 loop is CASSLNPGSTDTQYF. The CDR3 nucleotides are TGCGCCAGCAGCTTGAATCCAGGGAGCACAGATACGCAGTATTTT.

This chain joins TRBV28 and TRBJ2-1; TRBD1 aligns across 11 bases. Germline CDR1 MDHEN, CDR2 SYDVKM. This CDR3 has 14 residues. With V trimmed by 2 bases and J by 12 bases, 6 bases remained unmatched. This CDR3 reads CASSLGQGALGQFF. The CDR3 coding sequence is TGTGCCAGCAGTTTAGGACAGGGGGCATTGGGGCAGTTCTTC.

This rearrangement joins TRBV19 to TRBJ2-5; TRBD2 agrees at 12 bases. Unmatched junction bases numbered 13, after V lost 3 bases and J lost 5 bases. The CDR3 covers 18 residues. Germline V gene data show CDR1 as LNHDA and CDR2 as SQIVND (reference sequence). The CDR3 loop reads CASSMVRSSGRALETQYF. The CDR3 DNA is TGTGCCAGTAGTATGGTTAGGTCTAGCGGGAGGGCCCTGGAGACCCAGTACTTC.

This chain uses TRBV7-2 with TRBJ1-4; D may be TRBD1 (5 bases). Germline CDR1 reads SGHTA; CDR2 reads FQGNSA. The CDR3 has 15 amino acids. The V end lost 3 bases, the J end lost 4 bases, and 12 bases lay between the germline ends. CDR3 sequence reads: CASSFPGRGNEKLFF. CDR3 sequence (DNA): TGTGCCAGCAGCTTTCCGGGACGGGGTAATGAAAAACTGTTTTTT.

This clone occurred once. The chain recombines TRBV6-2 or TRBV6-3 with TRBJ2-7; D is perhaps TRBD2 (5 bases). V lost 5 bases and J lost 3, with 8 bases in between. CDR1 MNHEY and CDR2 SVGEGT come from the germline V gene. The length of the CDR3 is 12 residues. CDR3: CASSESGYEQYF. The DNA of the CDR3 is TGTGCCAGCAGTGAGAGCGGCTACGAGCAGTACTTC.

This chain uses TRBV3-1 (or the pseudogene TRBV3-2) with TRBJ1-1; 9 nucleotides match TRBD1. In germline, CDR1 is LGHDT, CDR2 YNNKEL (reference sequence). This CDR3 contains 14 residues. V shed 4 bases and J 7 bases; nucleotides not matched to a gene: 7. The CDR3 DNA reads as TGTGCCAGCAGCCCTACAGGGGGCCTACTTGAAGCTTTCTTT. Amino acid sequence: CASSPTGGLLEAFF.

The chain links TRBV19 to TRBJ2-5, with TRBD2 identical over 10 bases. V lost 5 bases, J lost 5 bases, and 2 bases stayed unmatched. This CDR3 has 13 amino acids. Germline V gene sequence: CDR1 LNHDA, CDR2 SQIVND (reference sequence). This CDR3 is CASSVLAGETQYF. CDR3 nucleotides: TGTGCCAGTAGTGTACTAGCGGGGGAGACCCAGTACTTC.

This chain uses TRBV10-1 with TRBJ2-7; 7 nucleotides match TRBD1. Trimming removed 6 bases from V and 0 bases from J; junction bases left unmatched: 11. Germline loops: CDR1 WNHNN, CDR2 SYGVQD (reference sequence). The length of the CDR3 is 16 residues. In DNA form, the CDR3 reads TGCGCCAGCAGCGGCAGCCGGGACAGTTACTCCTACGAGCAGTACTTC. This gives the protein CASSGSRDSYSYEQYF.

The chain employs TRBV4-3 and TRBJ2-7; maybe TRBD1 (5 bases). This CDR3 contains 11 residues. V was clipped by 11 bases and J by 5 bases, with 13 bases between them. The germline V gene has CDR1 LGHNA and CDR2 YSLEER. In DNA, the CDR3 is TGCGCCGCAGGCAGGGCCCACGAGCAGTACTTC. This translates into CAAGRAHEQYF.

The CDR3 protein is CASSFEGGSYTF. As DNA, the CDR3 is TGCGCCAGCAGCTTTGAAGGGGGCAGCTACACCTTC. The chain carries TRBV5-1 and TRBJ1-2; 7 positions agree with TRBD1. The CDR3 is 12 residues long. V dropped 2 bases and J dropped 9; count of bases not matched to a gene: 4. Germline V gene data show CDR1 as SGHRS and CDR2 as YFSETQ.

The chain has TRBV28 and TRBJ2-2; 12 nucleotides line up with TRBD2. CDR1 and CDR2 from the germline V gene are MDHEN and SYDVKM. CDR3 size: 16 residues. The V gene end was trimmed by 6 bases and the J gene end by 4 bases; junction bases not matched to a gene: 6. The CDR3 loop reads CASRLAGGLATGELFF. The CDR3 nucleotides are TGTGCCAGCAGGCTAGCGGGGGGGCTGGCCACCGGGGAGCTGTTTTTT.

This clone appeared a few times. This sequence joins TRBV10-3 and TRBJ1-5; possibly TRBD1 for D (5 bases). The CDR3 loop spans 15 amino acids. Trimming took off 5 bases at V and 0 bases at J, with 11 bases between the two ends. The germline gives CDR1 ENHRY, CDR2 SYGVKD. The CDR3 bases are TGTGCCATCAGTATGGACGGGGGTAGCAATCAGCCCCAGCATTTT. It specifies CAISMDGGSNQPQHF.

The V and J genes are TRBV24-1 and TRBJ1-5; D is perhaps TRBD1 (6 bases). Trimming took 4 bases from V and 5 from J, leaving 8 bases between them. The germline V gene has CDR1 KGHDR and CDR2 SFDVKD. This CDR3 is 13 amino acids long. The CDR3 sequence: CATSERTDQPQHF. For the CDR3, the DNA is TGTGCCACCAGTGAGCGGACAGATCAGCCCCAGCATTTT.

The rearrangement uses TRBV7-8 and TRBJ2-3; perhaps TRBD2 as D (6 bases). CDR1 SGHVS and CDR2 FQNEAQ come from the germline V gene. The CDR3 extends over 13 amino acids. V was clipped by 8 bases and J by 1 base, with 10 bases between them. CDR3 DNA sequence: TGTGCCAGCTCCGGGGGTGGCACAGATACGCAGTATTTT. Encoded protein: CASSGGGTDTQYF.

The chain employs TRBV6-6 and TRBJ2-5, with TRBD2 matching 8 bases. The length of the CDR3 is 14 residues. CDR1 and CDR2 (germline): MNHNY, SVGAGI (reference sequence). The trim removed 6 bases at V and 5 bases at J, leaving 8 bases unmatched. The DNA of the CDR3 is TGTGCCAGCAGGCCGTCGCGGGAGGAGGAGACCCAGTACTTC. It specifies CASRPSREEETQYF.

The J gene is TRBJ1-4, the V gene TRBV7-2; TRBD1 matches at 7 bases. The V segment lost 5 bases and the J segment 8 bases; nucleotides outside the gene matches: 11. The CDR3 consists of 15 residues. The germline CDR1 and CDR2 sequences are SGHTA and FQGNSA. As DNA, the CDR3 is TGTGCCAGCAGCATGGGAAACCAGGGGGGCGAAAAACTGTTTTTT. This gives the protein CASSMGNQGGEKLFF.

The sample holds a few counts of this clone. The rearrangement uses TRBV4-2 and TRBJ1-1; D may be TRBD1 (6 bases). The CDR3 has 14 amino acids. From germline, CDR1 is LGHNA and CDR2 YNFKEQ. V lost 8 bases to trimming and J lost 4 bases, with 17 bases between them. The CDR3, as DNA: TGTGCCAGCGAAAGGCGAGGGGGTAGCACTGAAGCTTTCTTT. This encodes CASERRGGSTEAFF.

The J gene is TRBJ1-1, the V gene TRBV19; D remains ambiguous. Germline values: CDR1 LNHDA, CDR2 SQIVND (reference sequence). The CDR3 contains 15 residues. The germline V and J ends were trimmed by 0 bases and 1 base, with 9 bases remaining between them. The CDR3: CASSIERGRNTEAFF. The CDR3 DNA follows: TGTGCCAGTAGTATAGAGCGGGGTAGGAACACTGAAGCTTTCTTT. The variable domain in full, with the rest retrieved from reference TRBV19 and TRBJ1-1, is DGGITQSPKYLFRKEGQNVTLSCEQNLNHDAMYWYRQDPGQGLRLIYYSQIVNDFQKGDIAEGYSVSREKKESFPLTVTSAQKNPTAFYLCASSIERGRNTEAFFGQGTRLTVV.

DNA of the CDR3: TGTGCCAGCAGCCGATCGACAGGGTACGAGCAGTACTTC. It codes for CASSRSTGYEQYF. The rearrangement links TRBV6-5 to TRBJ2-7, with TRBD1 matching over 7 bases. Germline CDR1 reads MNHEY; CDR2 reads SVGAGI. This CDR3 region has 13 residues. Trimming removed 6 bases from V and 4 bases from J; junction bases left unmatched: 6.

This clone appeared a single time. The chain combines TRBV9 with TRBJ2-2; D remains unclear. The germline gives CDR1 SGDLS, CDR2 YYNGEE. The CDR3 length is 14 residues. V was trimmed by 0 bases and J by 2 bases, leaving 5 bases between them. This CDR3 is CASSVAINTGELFF. The CDR3 DNA sequence: TGTGCCAGCAGCGTAGCGATCAACACCGGGGAGCTGTTTTTT.